Each of the 2 T cell receptor beta chains below was sequenced from the same sample in a study of blood T cells in healthy people across ages. A second 7 to 11 cycle PCR used barcoded and J-beta primers. TCRdb re-called the 5' RACE reads with MiXCR, one entry per CDR3 protein. This table has around 1.5 million distinct CDR3 sequences, approximately 63% appearing once. Sequenced input: blood. These receptor sequences come from a man between 18 and 35 years old in good health.

This clonotype was detected a few times. The chain couples TRBV28 to TRBJ2-7; D is ambiguous. The V and J ends lost 6 bases and 8 bases respectively, with 17 bases between them. Looked up from germline, CDR1 is MDHEN and CDR2 is SYDVKM. The CDR3 consists of 13 residues. CDR3 sequence: CASSPLGGRKQYF. CDR3 DNA sequence: TGTGCCAGCAGCCCCTTGGGTGGACGGAAGCAGTACTTC.

This clonotype was found once. The rearrangement joins TRBV27 to TRBJ2-7; 7 nucleotides align to TRBD2. From germline, CDR1 is MNHEY and CDR2 SMNVEV (reference sequence). The V segment lost 7 bases and the J segment 3 bases; nucleotides outside the gene matches: 18. This CDR3 is built from 17 residues. CDR3 nucleotides: TGTGCCAGCACTTCAACAGGTGTCGGGACTATCCTCTACGAGCAGTACTTC. This sequence encodes CASTSTGVGTILYEQYF.